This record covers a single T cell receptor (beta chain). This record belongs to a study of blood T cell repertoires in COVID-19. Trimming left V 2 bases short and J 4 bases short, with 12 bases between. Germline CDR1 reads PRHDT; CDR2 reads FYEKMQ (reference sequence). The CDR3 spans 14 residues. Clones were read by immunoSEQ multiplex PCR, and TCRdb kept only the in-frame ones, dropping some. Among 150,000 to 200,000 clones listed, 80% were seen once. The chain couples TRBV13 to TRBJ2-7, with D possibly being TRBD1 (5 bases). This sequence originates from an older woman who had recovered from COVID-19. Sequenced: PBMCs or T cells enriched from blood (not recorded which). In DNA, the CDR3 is TGTGCCAGCAGCTTACGTGGCAGGGTTTACGAGCAGTACTTC. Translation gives CASSLRGRVYEQYF.